A single sample is the source of the 10 T cell receptor beta chains below, sequenced in a study of spatial heterogeneity in lung cancer. Time point of the sample: blood at routine non-recurrence follow-up after resection. Each CDR3 protein gets one entry after TCRdb re-called the 5' RACE reads with MiXCR. Among 85,000 to 100,000 distinct CDR3 sequences listed, just under 20% were seen once. The source was PBMCs, collected at follow-up. All receptors derive from a male donor with early-stage non-small cell lung cancer.

V gene TRBV7-2 combines with J gene TRBJ2-2; 8 positions match TRBD2. The CDR3 extends over 15 amino acids. The germline V gene encodes CDR1 SGHTA and CDR2 FQGNSA. The V gene end was trimmed by 5 bases and the J gene end by 1 base; junction bases not matched to a gene: 3. DNA of the CDR3: TGTGCCAGCAGCCGCGGGGGGATGAACACCGGGGAGCTGTTTTTT. As protein: CASSRGGMNTGELFF.

This clonotype was seen a handful of times. This chain connects TRBV6-5 to TRBJ1-6; the D gene is possibly TRBD1 (5 bases). Deletions cut 2 bases from V and 0 bases from J, with 11 bases between. This CDR3 has 17 amino acids. The germline V gene encodes CDR1 MNHEY and CDR2 SVGAGI. CDR3 nucleotides: TGTGCCAGCAGTTACGGGTCAGGGAGCTCCTATAATTCACCCCTCCACTTT. This translates into CASSYGSGSSYNSPLHF.

The rearrangement joins TRBV21-1 to TRBJ1-2; TRBD1, the D gene given by the table, was not confirmed from the DNA. TRBV21-1 represents a pseudogene. The CDR3 is 18 residues long. CDR3 loop: CASSRVQGREKTNYGYTF. CDR3 nucleotide sequence: TGTGCCAGCAGCAGAGTACAGGGAAGGGAGAAAACTAACTATGGCTACACCTTC.

V and J are TRBV5-5 and TRBJ2-5; the D gene could be TRBD1 or TRBD2 (5 bases each). Germline loops: CDR1 SGHKS, CDR2 YYEKEE (reference sequence). This CDR3 comprises 12 residues. The ends were cut back, 3 bases at V and 9 bases at J, with 12 bases in the middle. The CDR3 here is CASSWGWDAQYF. For the CDR3, the DNA is TGTGCCAGCAGCTGGGGCTGGGACGCCCAGTACTTC.

This clonotype was seen a handful of times. J is TRBJ2-5 and V is TRBV7-6; TRBD1 agrees at 7 bases. The germline V gene encodes CDR1 SGHVS and CDR2 FNYEAQ. The CDR3 extends over 14 amino acids. The V and J ends lost 4 bases and 4 bases, in that order; junction bases with no gene match: 6. The CDR3 nucleotides read TGTGCCAGCAGCTCTAACAGGGGTGCAGAGACCCAGTACTTC. Its protein product is CASSSNRGAETQYF.

There are many counts of this clonotype. In DNA, the CDR3 is TGTGCCAGCATCTCGGAAAGAGATACCTACAATGAGCAGTTCTTC. Its protein product is CASISERDTYNEQFF. This sequence joins TRBV2 and TRBJ2-1, with D unresolved. The CDR3 covers 15 residues. Between the trimmed V and J ends, which lost 7 bases and 2 bases, there was a span of 15 bases. The germline CDR1 and CDR2 sequences are SNHLY and FYNNEI.

The CDR3 bases are TGTGCCAGCAGCTTAGTTTGGGGGGGTGAGCAGTTCTTC. Translating it yields CASSLVWGGEQFF. The gene calls are TRBV7-6 and TRBJ2-1, with 7 bases lining up with TRBD2. Germline-derived CDR1 and CDR2 are SGHVS and FNYEAQ. J gave up 9 bases and V 1 base, and 3 bases lay outside the gene matches. The CDR3 contains 13 residues.

This clonotype was counted only a few times. V and J are TRBV7-2 and TRBJ2-1; D is unresolved. The V end lost 2 bases, the J end lost 0 bases, and 8 bases lay between the germline ends. Germline V gene lookup returns CDR1 SGHTA and CDR2 FQGNSA. CDR3 length: 15 residues. The CDR3 nucleotides read TGTGCCAGCAGCTTACTCGAGAGCTCCTACAATGAGCAGTTCTTC. It yields the protein CASSLLESSYNEQFF.

There are a few counts of this clonotype. The rearrangement uses TRBV20-1 and TRBJ1-1; 8 positions agree with TRBD1. This CDR3 region has 11 residues. Germline values: CDR1 DFQATT, CDR2 SNEGSKA (reference sequence). The DNA of the CDR3 is TGCCGGGGAACAGGGGGCACTGAAGCTTTCTTT. It specifies CRGTGGTEAFF.

The chain combines TRBV18 with TRBJ1-4; D perhaps matches TRBD1 (6 bases). Trimming removed 4 bases at V and 5 bases at J, with 23 bases between. The CDR3 has 18 amino acids. The germline CDR1 and CDR2 sequences are KGHSH and LQKENI. The CDR3 spells CASSLGQRQLIANEKLFF. DNA for the CDR3: TGTGCCAGCTCACTCGGACAGCGGCAACTAATTGCAAATGAAAAACTGTTTTTT.